These 23 T cell receptor beta chains were sequenced from one sample in a study of CD8 T cells in Susac syndrome. An amount of RNA that ranged from roughly 0.5 to 1 ug was reverse transcribed with random hexamers. TCRdb reprocessed the immunoSEQ multiplex PCR reads via MiXCR and lists one record per CDR3 protein. The sample lists about 190,000 distinct CDR3 sequences; 85% to 95% were seen once. Source material: CD4+ T cells from PBMCs. The receptors derive from a human donor in good health.

The chain uses TRBV6-6 and TRBJ1-2; TRBD1 is a possible D gene (6 bases). The CDR3 is made up of 13 amino acids. Germline V gives CDR1 MNHNY, CDR2 SVGAGI (reference sequence). Trimming stripped 7 bases from V and 4 bases from J, with 13 bases between. The CDR3 protein is CASTYDRTYGYTF. The CDR3 DNA follows: TGTGCCAGCACCTACGACAGGACCTATGGCTACACCTTC.

This chain uses TRBV25-1 with TRBJ1-1, with no clear D. CDR1 is MGHDK and CDR2 is SYGVNS in the germline V gene. The CDR3 loop spans 13 amino acids. Trimming removed 1 base at V and 1 base at J, with 4 bases between. CDR3 protein: CASSELGNTEAFF. The CDR3, as DNA: TGTGCCAGCAGTGAATTGGGGAACACTGAAGCTTTCTTT.

The chain uses TRBV7-8 and TRBJ2-7; no clear D gene. Germline CDR1 is SGHVS and CDR2 is FQNEAQ. The CDR3 is 13 amino acids. The V gene lost 0 bases and the J gene lost 6 bases, with 9 bases spanning the gap. This CDR3 reads CASSLASHSEQYV. CDR3 DNA sequence: TGTGCCAGCAGCTTAGCGTCCCACTCCGAGCAGTACGTC.

The count of this clonotype is one. The chain employs TRBV3-1 and TRBJ2-2; D might be TRBD2 (5 bases). Trimming removed 0 bases at V and 7 bases at J, with 12 bases between. Looked up from germline, CDR1 is LGHDT and CDR2 is YNNKEL (reference sequence). This CDR3 region has 15 residues. The chain's CDR3 is CASSQDLARDGELFF. The CDR3 coding sequence is TGTGCCAGCAGCCAAGATCTGGCGAGGGACGGGGAGCTGTTTTTT.

The V gene is TRBV7-2, the J gene TRBJ2-6, with 7 positions matching TRBD2. V lost 7 bases, J lost 1 base, and 4 bases stayed unmatched. This CDR3 has 15 residues. CDR1 is SGHTA, CDR2 FQGNSA, per germline. The CDR3 nucleotides are TGTGCCAGCACCCCGGGGGGATCTGGGGCCAACGTCCTGACTTTC. Its protein is CASTPGGSGANVLTF.

The chain recombines TRBV11-2 with TRBJ2-1; D is possibly TRBD1 or TRBD2 (5 bases each). There are 14 residues in the CDR3. Germline V lookup: CDR1 SGHAT, CDR2 FQNNGV. The V gene lost 5 bases and the J gene lost 9 bases, with 17 bases spanning the gap. The CDR3 reads CASSLAGSGVEQFF. For the CDR3, the DNA is TGTGCCAGCAGCCTAGCAGGGAGTGGGGTTGAGCAGTTCTTC.

The chain employs TRBV12-3 or TRBV12-4 and TRBJ2-7; either TRBD1 or TRBD2 may fit D (5 bases each). V lost 3 bases and J 6 bases, leaving 9 bases between the germline ends. CDR3 size: 12 residues. The CDR3: CASSFGDGEQYV. In DNA form, the CDR3 reads TGTGCCAGCAGTTTTGGGGACGGCGAGCAGTACGTC.

This chain uses TRBV11-2 with TRBJ2-3; 7 bases agree with TRBD1. J was trimmed by 9 bases and V by 0 bases; bases with no gene match: 0. Per the germline V gene, CDR1 is SGHAT and CDR2 is FQNNGV. The CDR3 extends over 12 amino acids. CDR3 sequence: CASSLEGGTQYF. The DNA of the CDR3 is TGTGCCAGCAGCTTAGAAGGGGGCACGCAGTATTTT.

V and J are TRBV3-1 and TRBJ1-1; D gene unclear. V lost 1 base to trimming and J lost 1 base, with 7 bases between them. Per the germline V gene, CDR1 is LGHDT and CDR2 is YNNKEL (reference sequence). The CDR3 covers 14 residues. CDR3 in amino acids: CASSQVGTNTEAFF. The CDR3 nucleotides are TGTGCCAGCAGCCAAGTCGGTACGAACACTGAAGCTTTCTTT.

The V and J genes are TRBV24-1 and TRBJ1-5, with D tentatively TRBD1 (6 bases). The CDR3 spans 14 residues. Germline loops: CDR1 KGHDR, CDR2 SFDVKD. V was cut by 8 bases and J by 3 bases, with 13 bases left in between. CDR3 protein: CATTGTNPNQPQHF. The CDR3 DNA follows: TGTGCCACCACCGGGACAAATCCCAATCAGCCCCAGCATTTT.

The chain is built from TRBV11-2 and TRBJ1-2; TRBD1 agrees at 10 bases. The CDR3 extends over 14 amino acids. Looked up from germline, CDR1 is SGHAT and CDR2 is FQNNGV. V lost 0 bases to trimming and J lost 7 bases; unmatched junction nucleotides: 2. The CDR3 DNA is TGTGCCAGCAGCTTAGATCGGACAGGGGGTGGCTACACCTTC. Protein product: CASSLDRTGGGYTF.

The gene calls are TRBV7-2 and TRBJ2-7; 7 bases agree with TRBD1. The V gene's germline CDR1 is SGHTA and CDR2 FQGNSA. The CDR3 extends over 12 amino acids. V shed 6 bases and J 6 bases; nucleotides not matched to a gene: 5. The CDR3 nucleotides are TGTGCCAGCAGATCCACAGGGGCCGAGCAGTACTTC. Its protein is CASRSTGAEQYF. The full variable domain, in which reference TRBV7-2 and TRBJ2-7 provide the parts outside the CDR3, is GAGVSQSPSNKVTEKGKDVELRCDPISGHTALYWYRQSLGQGLEFLIYFQGNSAPDKSGLPSDRFSAERTGGSVSTLTIQRTQQEDSAVYLCASRSTGAEQYFGPGTRLTVT.

The chain couples TRBV29-1 to TRBJ1-1; D perhaps matches TRBD1 (6 bases). CDR3 length: 14 residues. Germline V gene data show CDR1 as SQVTM and CDR2 as ANQGSEA. Trimming pared 4 bases from V and 1 base from J, leaving 13 bases between. CDR3: CSVGRLGANTEAFF. CDR3 nucleotides: TGCAGCGTTGGGAGGCTGGGGGCGAACACTGAAGCTTTCTTT.

This chain joins TRBV6-5 and TRBJ2-7; 8 nucleotides line up with TRBD1. This CDR3 spans 16 amino acids. V shed 4 bases, J shed 2 bases, and the junction held 10 bases outside the gene matches. Per the germline V gene, CDR1 is MNHEY and CDR2 is SVGAGI. DNA of the CDR3: TGTGCCAGCAGTTCAACCAGGGGGCCGGTGACCTACGAGCAGTACTTC. Residues: CASSSTRGPVTYEQYF.

The DNA of the CDR3 is TGTGCCAGCAGTGATACAGGGGGCGGCTATGGCTACACCTTC. It translates to CASSDTGGGYGYTF. The chain combines TRBV25-1 with TRBJ1-2; TRBD1 matches 9 bases. This CDR3 is 14 amino acids long. Unmatched junction bases numbered 3, after V lost 3 bases and J lost 4 bases. Germline CDR1 MGHDK, CDR2 SYGVNS.

The chain's CDR3 is CSVVHLAEAFF. The CDR3 DNA reads TGCAGCGTTGTTCATCTGGCTGAAGCTTTCTTT. The chain uses TRBV29-1 and TRBJ1-1; no clear D. The ends were cut back, 4 bases at V and 6 bases at J, with 9 bases in the middle. The CDR3 contains 11 residues. From germline, CDR1 is SQVTM and CDR2 ANQGSEA.

This clonotype came up once. The chain links TRBV20-1 to TRBJ2-5; D ambiguous. The CDR3 runs to 13 residues. The germline V gene encodes CDR1 DFQATT and CDR2 SNEGSKA (reference sequence). Trimming stripped 0 bases from V and 2 bases from J, with 7 bases between. The CDR3 spells CSAREIIQETQYF. In DNA, the CDR3 is TGCAGTGCTAGAGAGATCATACAAGAGACCCAGTACTTC.

The chain carries TRBV4-1 and TRBJ2-1; D might be TRBD2 (6 bases). The V end lost 1 base, the J end lost 6 bases, and 19 bases lay between the germline ends. The length of the CDR3 is 17 residues. Per germline, CDR1 MGHRA and CDR2 YSYEKL. The CDR3 DNA sequence: TGCGCCAGCAGCCAAGTACGGGGGACTCAAACCCCCAATGAGCAGTTCTTC. Translating it yields CASSQVRGTQTPNEQFF.

The V call is TRBV29-1, the J call TRBJ2-5; D is uncertain. The CDR3 length is 12 residues. V was cut by 4 bases and J by 2 bases, with 8 bases left in between. Germline loops: CDR1 SQVTM, CDR2 ANQGSEA. This CDR3 reads CSVGQHQETQYF. CDR3 DNA: TGCAGCGTTGGGCAGCATCAAGAGACCCAGTACTTC.

The chain has TRBV5-1 and TRBJ2-1; TRBD2 might be the D (6 bases). CDR1 and CDR2 (germline): SGHRS, YFSETQ. V was cut by 5 bases and J by 6 bases, with 12 bases left in between. CDR3 length equals 13 residues. This chain's CDR3 is CASRIGTPNEQFF. Written as DNA, the CDR3 is TGCGCCAGCAGAATCGGGACTCCCAATGAGCAGTTCTTC.

In nucleotides, the CDR3 is TGTGCCAGCAGCCAATACCGACTAGCGGGAGGGCCCATTGGGTACCAAGAGACCCAGTACTTC. Amino acid sequence: CASSQYRLAGGPIGYQETQYF. This sequence joins TRBV3-1 and TRBJ2-5; TRBD2 matches at 14 bases. This CDR3 region has 21 residues. Per the germline V gene, CDR1 is LGHDT and CDR2 is YNNKEL (reference sequence). Unmatched junction bases numbered 14, after V lost 2 bases and J lost 0 bases.

J is TRBJ2-1 and V is TRBV6-1; D gene uncertain. The germline gives CDR1 MNHNS, CDR2 SASEGT. V lost 3 bases, J lost 7 bases, and 7 bases lay in between. The CDR3 contains 12 residues. CDR3 loop: CASSDVGNEQFF. CDR3 coding DNA: TGTGCCAGCAGTGATGTAGGAAATGAGCAGTTCTTC.

V is TRBV27 and J is TRBJ2-7, with 8 bases aligning to TRBD2. Germline V gene lookup returns CDR1 MNHEY and CDR2 SMNVEV (reference sequence). The CDR3 consists of 15 residues. V gave up 3 bases and J gave up 6 bases; unmatched junction bases: 10. The CDR3 nucleotides are TGTGCCAGCAGTTTGGCCGGGACTAGTATCGCCGAGCAGTACTTC. Encoded protein: CASSLAGTSIAEQYF.